A selection of T cell receptor beta chains follows, all from one sample in a study of T cell repertoires in cytomegalovirus infection. TCRdb reanalysed the reads using MiXCR and keeps one entry per CDR3 protein. The sample contains about 770,000 distinct CDR3 sequences, roughly 28% of which appear only once. Antigens of these TCRs are unknown. The source material was cultured CD8+ T cells from PBMCs, sampled from culture after CMV antigen stimulation. The source of these receptors is a human donor in good health (CMV status not recorded). Some clones in this sample may be carry-over from other donors' samples. CDR3s leave out the opening cysteine and the closing phenylalanine or tryptophan. The order of the fields is CDR3 protein, V gene, J gene, D gene. The D gene is left open where the match is weak.

ASSSLTSGGHNEQF	TRBV6-5	TRBJ2-1	TRBD2
ASSVRQGAPGQTQY	TRBV7-4	TRBJ2-5	TRBD1
ASSYSWTGGGHRKPWGNQPQH	TRBV6-6	TRBJ1-5	TRBD1
ASLGGSGANVLT	TRBV6-2/TRBV6-3	TRBJ2-6	.
ASSKRDGTYEQY	TRBV7-8	TRBJ2-7	.
ASSYAFGQPNTGELF	TRBV6-6	TRBJ2-2	.
ASSLPPEGPNTGELF	TRBV7-8	TRBJ2-2	.
ASRLGQTSNYGYT	TRBV6-2/TRBV6-3	TRBJ1-2	TRBD1
ASTKGGAGELF	TRBV7-2	TRBJ2-2	.
ASSSSGGGSNQPQH	TRBV12-3/TRBV12-4	TRBJ1-5	.
SVGPAGGPTDTQY	TRBV29-1	TRBJ2-3	TRBD2
ASSYPRTATQGVNTEAF	TRBV7-9	TRBJ1-1	.
ASSQVAQRGGPDEQF	TRBV14	TRBJ2-1	TRBD2
ASSLPESEDKEAF	TRBV7-9	TRBJ1-1	.
ASSLTSGGTYNEQF	TRBV7-2	TRBJ2-1	TRBD2
ATSDLGRGGTDTQY	TRBV24-1	TRBJ2-3	.
ASSEARGRKRSYNEQF	TRBV6-1	TRBJ2-1	.
ASSYSRDRGQTIISYNEQF	TRBV6-5	TRBJ2-1	TRBD1
ASSLFLGGAQETQY	TRBV12-3/TRBV12-4	TRBJ2-5	.
ASSSTGFNEQF	TRBV11-3	TRBJ2-1	.
ASSPPQARHTEAF	TRBV18	TRBJ1-1	.
ASSLTIHYNEQF	TRBV27	TRBJ2-1	.
ASKVKETQY	TRBV19	TRBJ2-5	.
ASHDRAQETQY	TRBV5-1	TRBJ2-5	TRBD1
ASSLGKGLAGGYNEQF	TRBV7-2	TRBJ2-1	TRBD2
ASSYGTGLGYT	TRBV6-2/TRBV6-3	TRBJ1-2	.
ASSFDVYEQY	TRBV6-2/TRBV6-3	TRBJ2-7	.
ASSHVLGGNYGYT	TRBV4-1	TRBJ1-2	.
ASSQAGLNDDTQY	TRBV4-1	TRBJ2-3	.
ASREDGTYTEAF	TRBV12-3/TRBV12-4	TRBJ1-1	.
ASSYFADRDGYT	TRBV12-3/TRBV12-4	TRBJ1-2	.
ASIELVGAAQPQH	TRBV19	TRBJ1-5	.
ASSRLGLKREQY	TRBV7-6	TRBJ2-7	TRBD2
ASTYTGQGIHNEQF	TRBV6-6	TRBJ2-1	.
ASSLVYWGGLDEQF	TRBV7-8	TRBJ2-1	TRBD2
ASSLTRGTSDTQY	TRBV7-3	TRBJ2-3	.
ASTEGYIQY	TRBV19	TRBJ2-4	.
ASSVAAGGAMDTQY	TRBV9	TRBJ2-3	.
ASSYGPADIKNNQPQH	TRBV6-6	TRBJ1-5	.
ASSPRAGGSTEAF	TRBV9	TRBJ1-1	TRBD1
ASQTDPIYNEQF	TRBV2	TRBJ2-1	.
ASSPETILRGTDTQY	TRBV7-9	TRBJ2-3	.